This T cell receptor (beta chain) was observed in a study of blood T cell repertoires in COVID-19. Turning to the study itself: COVID-19 samples, acute and convalescent, were from the United States, Italy and Spain. PBMCs, B-cell-depleted T cells, or T cells were the source of the cDNA or gDNA that made up the material.

This clone occurred once. The sample carries other DNA sequences with the same CDR3. A Seattle source enrolled patients during active infection and followed them longitudinally. The assay was immunoSEQ multiplex PCR, and TCRdb's table has in-frame clones only and misses some. This sample has approximately 200,000 clones; roughly 81% occur once, and the top ten carry about 12%. CDR3 size: 12 residues. Trimming took 6 bases from V and 2 from J, leaving 6 bases between them. The genes are TRBV12-3 or TRBV12-4 and TRBJ2-3; possibly TRBD2 for D (5 bases). The sequenced material came from peripheral blood. This TCR came from a woman aged 80 or older with COVID-19, enrolled during active disease. CDR3 amino acids: CASSRDTDTQYF. CDR3 DNA sequence: TGTGCCAGCAGCCGGGACACAGATACGCAGTATTTT.